This TCR beta chain was profiled in a study of blood T cell repertoires in COVID-19. Produced via immunoSEQ multiplex PCR; TCRdb's table is partial and in-frame only. The table has over 200,000 clones, 75% to 90% seen once. Participants' reported clinical history set cohort assignment. Sequencing was done on a sample of PBMCs or T cells enriched from blood (not recorded which). This TCR was sampled from a woman between 25 and 40 years old who had been exposed to COVID-19.

CDR3: CASSGGRGELSYNEQFF. In DNA, the CDR3 is TGCGCCAGCAGTGGAGGCAGGGGTGAACTCTCCTACAATGAGCAGTTCTTC. The chain couples TRBV10-2 to TRBJ2-1; TRBD1 is a possible D gene (6 bases). The CDR3 consists of 17 residues. The germline gives CDR1 WSHSY, CDR2 SAAADI. The V end was cut by 4 bases, the J end by 0 bases, with 16 bases between.